The 31 T cell receptor beta chains below were found in one sample sequenced in a study of control samples from healthy donors and cancer patients. Sequenced by immunoSEQ multiplex PCR; TCRdb stores in-frame clones only, minus some. The sample carries 200,000 or so clones, roughly 94% recorded once. The sample was blood. The receptors come from a man aged 50-59 years in good health.

The chain employs TRBV24-1 and TRBJ2-2; D possibly uses TRBD1 or TRBD2 (5 bases each). Germline V gene data show CDR1 as KGHDR and CDR2 as SFDVKD. Trimming removed 7 bases at V and 5 bases at J, with 7 bases between. The CDR3 loop spans 12 amino acids. CDR3 DNA: TGTGCCACCAGAGAGGGGACCGGGGAGCTGTTTTTT. Encoded protein: CATREGTGELFF.

The rearrangement joins TRBV5-1 to TRBJ2-7; a possible D gene is TRBD2 (6 bases). CDR1 is SGHRS and CDR2 is YFSETQ in the germline V gene. The CDR3 extends over 15 amino acids. V lost 4 bases, J lost 0 bases, and 14 bases lay in between. The CDR3 bases are TGCGCCAGCAGCCCGGAGGGAGGTCACTCCTACGAGCAGTACTTC. Translated, it gives CASSPEGGHSYEQYF. Using reference TRBV5-1 and TRBJ2-7 for the parts outside the CDR3, the full variable domain is KAGVTQTPRYLIKTRGQQVTLSCSPISGHRSVSWYQQTPGQGLQFLFEYFSETQRNKGNFPGRFSGRQFSNSRSEMNVSTLELGDSALYLCASSPEGGHSYEQYFGPGTRLTVT.

J is TRBJ2-3 and V is TRBV4-3; 8 bases map to TRBD2. After removal of 1 base from V and 4 bases from J, the junction contained 10 bases not matched to a gene. CDR1 LGHNA and CDR2 YSLEER come from the germline V gene. This CDR3 has 17 amino acids. CDR3 DNA sequence: TGCGCCAGCAGCCAAGCCTTGATAGCGGGGAACGCAGATACGCAGTATTTT. Protein: CASSQALIAGNADTQYF.

This clone was detected once. Here the CDR3 DNA reads TGTGCCAGCAGCTTAGCCCCGGGGGGGACTGGGAATGGCTACACCTTC. Amino acids: CASSLAPGGTGNGYTF. This chain joins TRBV11-2 and TRBJ1-2; weak D call: TRBD1 (5 bases). Germline V gene data show CDR1 as SGHAT and CDR2 as FQNNGV. The CDR3 has 16 amino acids. V lost 1 base to trimming and J lost 6 bases, with 18 bases between them.

The genes are TRBV20-1 and TRBJ1-1; TRBD1 is a possible D gene (5 bases). The V and J ends lost 3 bases and 2 bases respectively, with 10 bases between them. This CDR3 is built from 13 residues. Germline CDR1 reads DFQATT; CDR2 reads SNEGSKA (reference sequence). The CDR3 DNA sequence: TGCAGTGCTAGTCGGGACCCCAACACTGAAGCTTTCTTT. It translates to CSASRDPNTEAFF.

The V call is TRBV9, the J call TRBJ2-1; 9 nucleotides line up with TRBD1. V was pared by 0 bases and J by 6 bases, with 7 bases of the junction left unmatched. This CDR3 is 16 amino acids long. Germline assignment: CDR1 SGDLS and CDR2 YYNGEE. CDR3: CASSVAGGQGGNEQFF. CDR3 in DNA: TGTGCCAGCAGCGTAGCCGGGGGACAGGGCGGCAATGAGCAGTTCTTC.

DNA for the CDR3: TGTGCCAGTAGTAACGCGGCAGGTGTTCTCTCCTACGAGCAGTACTTC. It yields the protein CASSNAAGVLSYEQYF. V gene TRBV19 combines with J gene TRBJ2-7; D gene uncertain. The CDR3 sequence is 16 residues long. The germline V gene encodes CDR1 LNHDA and CDR2 SQIVND (reference sequence). V was shortened by 4 bases and J by 0 bases, with 16 bases between the two germline ends.

This clone was observed a single time. V is TRBV11-1 and J is TRBJ1-2; TRBD1 is a possible D gene (6 bases). This CDR3 has 16 residues. V shed 6 bases and J shed 6 bases, with 23 bases lying between them. Germline assignment: CDR1 SGHAT and CDR2 FQDESV (reference sequence). The CDR3 protein is CASSPSPTGSTDGYTF. In nucleotides, the CDR3 is TGTGCCAGCAGTCCCTCTCCGACAGGATCTACTGATGGCTACACCTTC.

This sequence joins TRBV20-1 and TRBJ1-4; no reliable D call. V lost 3 bases and J lost 8, with 7 bases in between. Germline CDR1 and CDR2: DFQATT and SNEGSKA (reference sequence). This CDR3 spans 11 amino acids. Here the CDR3 DNA reads TGCAGTGCTAGTAAACCGGAAAAACTGTTTTTT. Its protein product is CSASKPEKLFF.

The rearrangement links TRBV6-6 to TRBJ1-6, with D tentatively TRBD1 (5 bases). Trimming pared 3 bases from V and 3 bases from J, leaving 9 bases between. The CDR3 loop spans 15 amino acids. The V gene's germline CDR1 is MNHNY and CDR2 SVGAGI (reference sequence). The CDR3 is CASSYGQGYNSPLHF. CDR3 sequence (DNA): TGTGCCAGCAGTTATGGGCAGGGCTATAATTCACCCCTCCACTTT.

V usage is TRBV4-1 and J usage is TRBJ1-6, with 7 bases identical to TRBD1. Per germline, CDR1 MGHRA and CDR2 YSYEKL. After removal of 0 bases from V and 0 bases from J, the junction contained 5 bases not matched to a gene. CDR3 length: 18 amino acids. Written as DNA, the CDR3 is TGCGCCAGCAGCCAAGATTCGGGACAGAGCTCCTATAATTCACCCCTCCACTTT. Translation: CASSQDSGQSSYNSPLHF.

This chain joins TRBV18 and TRBJ2-3; 7 bases agree with TRBD1. Germline CDR1 reads KGHSH; CDR2 reads LQKENI. V was clipped by 8 bases and J by 6 bases; unmatched bases: 14. CDR3 length: 15 residues. The CDR3 sequence is CASLWSRGTSDTQYF. The CDR3 DNA sequence: TGTGCCAGCCTATGGAGCAGGGGGACGTCCGATACGCAGTATTTT.

The CDR3 bases are TGTGCCAGCAGCTCCGGACGTATAAGCTACGAGCAGTACTTC. It encodes CASSSGRISYEQYF. The genes are TRBV7-2 and TRBJ2-7, with no clear D. CDR1 and CDR2 from the germline V gene are SGHTA and FQGNSA. Trimming shortened V by 4 bases and J by 3 bases, and 13 bases separated the two germline ends. The length of the CDR3 is 14 residues.

The chain employs TRBV19 and TRBJ1-6, with D possibly TRBD1 on 5 matching bases. The germline V gene has CDR1 LNHDA and CDR2 SQIVND (reference sequence). This CDR3 comprises 17 residues. V was trimmed by 0 bases and J by 10 bases, leaving 19 bases between them. The CDR3 sequence: CASSIDTGDAYVSPLHF. The CDR3 DNA follows: TGTGCCAGTAGTATAGATACGGGGGACGCGTATGTCTCACCCCTCCACTTT.

The rearrangement joins TRBV6-5 to TRBJ1-5; D is undetermined. CDR1 and CDR2 from the germline V gene are MNHEY and SVGAGI. The CDR3 contains 15 residues. V was clipped by 5 bases and J by 3 bases, with 14 bases between them. The DNA of the CDR3 is TGTGCCAGCAGTAGCCTAACGGACCCCAATCAGCCCCAGCATTTT. Its translation is CASSSLTDPNQPQHF.

The rearrangement links TRBV7-9 to TRBJ2-1, with 9 bases lining up with TRBD2. V trimming: 6 bases; J trimming: 4 bases; junction bases outside the gene matches: 7. The CDR3 has 15 amino acids. Germline V gene data show CDR1 as SEHNR and CDR2 as FQNEAQ (reference sequence). CDR3 in amino acids: CASSYRSGGYNEQFF. The CDR3, as DNA: TGTGCCAGCAGTTACCGTAGCGGGGGATACAATGAGCAGTTCTTC.

This clone has a single count. The CDR3: CASSSGQGPYEQYF. CDR3 in DNA: TGCGCCAGCAGCTCGGGACAGGGCCCCTACGAGCAGTACTTC. The chain recombines TRBV5-1 with TRBJ2-7, with 9 positions matching TRBD1. The CDR3 has 14 residues. Germline V gives CDR1 SGHRS, CDR2 YFSETQ. V shed 3 bases and J 2 bases; nucleotides not matched to a gene: 3. Filled out from reference TRBV5-1 and TRBJ2-7, the complete variable domain reads KAGVTQTPRYLIKTRGQQVTLSCSPISGHRSVSWYQQTPGQGLQFLFEYFSETQRNKGNFPGRFSGRQFSNSRSEMNVSTLELGDSALYLCASSSGQGPYEQYFGPGTRLTVT.

This clone was counted a single time. This chain uses TRBV5-1 with TRBJ1-3; D might be TRBD1 (6 bases). Germline CDR1 is SGHRS and CDR2 is YFSETQ. Trimming took off 4 bases at V and 0 bases at J, with 23 bases between the two ends. The CDR3 sequence is 19 residues long. CDR3 in amino acids: CASSPGAGPTRTSGNTIYF. The CDR3 region has the DNA TGCGCCAGCAGCCCAGGGGCAGGCCCGACCCGAACCTCTGGAAACACCATATATTTT.

This clone appeared once. This chain uses TRBV6-1 with TRBJ2-7; no firm D call. V dropped 1 base and J dropped 6 bases, with 13 bases sitting between them. The germline gives CDR1 MNHNS, CDR2 SASEGT. The CDR3 has 14 residues. CDR3 protein: CASSEDLVIAEQYV. Here the CDR3 DNA reads TGTGCCAGCAGTGAAGACCTAGTAATAGCCGAGCAGTACGTC.

J is TRBJ1-6 and V is TRBV7-8; 7 bases align to TRBD1. The V segment lost 4 bases and the J segment 3 bases; nucleotides outside the gene matches: 6. Germline V lookup: CDR1 SGHVS, CDR2 FQNEAQ. This CDR3 region has 16 residues. CDR3 bases: TGTGCCAGCAGCTCGTTGGGACAGTACTATAATTCACCCCTCCACTTT. Its translation: CASSSLGQYYNSPLHF.

The CDR3: CASSPDRASNQPQHF. The CDR3 region has the DNA TGTGCCAGTAGTCCAGACAGGGCTAGCAATCAGCCCCAGCATTTT. The chain has TRBV19 and TRBJ1-5; 7 positions match TRBD1. Germline CDR1 LNHDA, CDR2 SQIVND (reference sequence). The CDR3 loop spans 15 amino acids. V shed 5 bases, J shed 0 bases, and the junction held 4 bases outside the gene matches.

The chain has TRBV18 and TRBJ1-6; D is perhaps TRBD1 (5 bases). The length of the CDR3 is 15 residues. The V end lost 2 bases, the J end lost 6 bases, and 11 bases lay between the germline ends. CDR1 and CDR2 (germline): KGHSH, LQKENI. The CDR3 coding sequence is TGTGCCAGCTCACCAGAGCAGGGCTTTAATTCACCCCTCCACTTT. Protein: CASSPEQGFNSPLHF.

The V and J genes are TRBV3-1 (or the pseudogene TRBV3-2) and TRBJ1-1, with D maybe TRBD1 (6 bases). The CDR3 extends over 12 amino acids. V was shortened by 2 bases and J by 8 bases, with 9 bases between the two germline ends. Germline CDR1 LGHDT, CDR2 YNNKEL (reference sequence). The CDR3 region is CASSQLDREAFF. The CDR3 DNA follows: TGTGCCAGCAGCCAATTAGACAGGGAAGCTTTCTTT.

J is TRBJ1-3 and V is TRBV3-1 (or the pseudogene TRBV3-2); D is unclear. With 3 bases removed from V and 0 bases from J, the gap between germline ends came to 9 bases. This CDR3 has 15 residues. Per the germline V gene, CDR1 is LGHDT and CDR2 is YNNKEL (reference sequence). The DNA of the CDR3 is TGTGCCAGCAGCCACATCGGGTTCTCTGGAAACACCATATATTTT. Translation gives CASSHIGFSGNTIYF.

The rearrangement uses TRBV15 and TRBJ2-5; no firm D call. Deletions cut 0 bases from V and 9 bases from J, with 11 bases between. CDR3 size: 13 residues. Germline V gene lookup returns CDR1 LNHNV and CDR2 YYDKDF (reference sequence). The CDR3 sequence is CATSRDSARAQYF. CDR3 bases: TGTGCCACCAGCAGAGATTCGGCCCGCGCCCAGTACTTC.

This chain links TRBV18 with TRBJ1-3; D not resolved. Deletions cut 3 bases from V and 0 bases from J, with 12 bases between. CDR3 length equals 16 residues. Germline V gene lookup returns CDR1 KGHSH and CDR2 LQKENI. The CDR3 reads CASSPSTGVSGNTIYF. CDR3 DNA sequence: TGTGCCAGCTCACCGTCGACGGGAGTCTCTGGAAACACCATATATTTT. Full variable domain (outside the CDR3, taken from reference TRBV18 and TRBJ1-3): NAGVMQNPRHLVRRRGQEARLRCSPMKGHSHVYWYRQLPEEGLKFMVYLQKENIIDESGMPKERFSAEFPKEGPSILRIQQVVRGDSAAYFCASSPSTGVSGNTIYFGEGSWLTVV.

The chain uses TRBV3-1 (or the pseudogene TRBV3-2) and TRBJ2-3, with 10 bases lining up with TRBD2. V was clipped by 4 bases and J by 5 bases; unmatched bases: 9. The CDR3 contains 16 residues. Germline V CDR1 and CDR2: LGHDT, YNNKEL (reference sequence). The CDR3 region is CASSLTAGGSRDTQYF. The CDR3 bases are TGTGCCAGCAGCCTGACAGCGGGGGGGTCCAGAGATACGCAGTATTTT.

The V and J genes are TRBV6-1 and TRBJ1-6; D is uncertain. The CDR3 is 14 amino acids. With 2 bases removed from V and 5 bases from J, the gap between germline ends came to 7 bases. CDR1 is MNHNS, CDR2 SASEGT, per germline. CDR3 in DNA: TGTGCCAGCAGTGAACACCTTGATAATTCACCCCTCCACTTT. This encodes CASSEHLDNSPLHF.

The genes are TRBV5-1 and TRBJ2-1; 10 bases align to TRBD2. In germline, CDR1 is SGHRS, CDR2 YFSETQ. The CDR3 contains 15 residues. Trimming removed 4 bases from V and 7 bases from J; junction bases left unmatched: 8. CDR3 sequence (DNA): TGCGCCAGCAGCGGAGCGGGGGGGCCTGTGAATGAGCAGTTCTTC. Its protein product is CASSGAGGPVNEQFF.

The chain couples TRBV5-1 to TRBJ1-4; weak D call: TRBD1 (5 bases). Trimming removed 0 bases from V and 14 bases from J, with 14 bases in between. CDR3 length: 13 amino acids. Germline V lookup: CDR1 SGHRS, CDR2 YFSETQ. CDR3 sequence (DNA): TGCGCCAGCAGCTTGGCCGAGGGGAGGGGTCTGTTTTTT. It is translated as CASSLAEGRGLFF.

The chain couples TRBV7-2 to TRBJ1-6, with 8 bases fitting TRBD1. Germline-derived CDR1 and CDR2 are SGHTA and FQGNSA. V lost 3 bases, J lost 7 bases, and 5 bases stayed unmatched. The CDR3 is 15 residues long. CDR3 region: CASSFGQGGNSPLHF. CDR3 nucleotide sequence: TGTGCCAGCAGCTTCGGACAGGGCGGGAATTCACCCCTCCACTTT.